The next 14 T cell receptor beta chains were all read from a single sample in a study of cytomegalovirus exposure and HLA in healthy donors. Amplification used 60 Vbeta primers and 13 Jbeta primers. Only in-frame clones appear in the TCRdb table, and some are missing; sequencing was by immunoSEQ multiplex PCR. In all, the sample yields approximately 190,000 clones. Source material: PBMCs. The receptor set was obtained from a man younger than 45 in good health and CMV-seronegative.

Here the CDR3 reads CASSFRGQIYGYTF. The CDR3 DNA sequence: TGTGCCAGCAGTTTCAGGGGACAGATTTATGGCTACACCTTC. The chain recombines TRBV28 with TRBJ1-2; 7 nucleotides agree with TRBD1. Looked up from germline, CDR1 is MDHEN and CDR2 is SYDVKM. This CDR3 has 14 amino acids. V lost 3 bases to trimming and J lost 5 bases; unmatched junction nucleotides: 6.

The chain is built from TRBV20-1 and TRBJ2-1; no clear D. Germline loops: CDR1 DFQATT, CDR2 SNEGSKA (reference sequence). The CDR3 is 10 residues long. Trimming pared 5 bases from V and 7 bases from J, leaving 6 bases between. The CDR3 DNA follows: TGCAGTGCTGTTCTGAATGAGCAGTTCTTC. This encodes CSAVLNEQFF.

The V and J genes are TRBV27 and TRBJ2-4; 8 nucleotides line up with TRBD1. CDR1 is MNHEY and CDR2 is SMNVEV in the germline V gene (reference sequence). J gave up 8 bases and V 5 bases, and 11 bases lay outside the gene matches. CDR3 size: 15 residues. For the CDR3, the DNA is TGTGCCAGCAGTCCCCACAGGACAGGGTCACACATTCAGTACTTC. This gives the protein CASSPHRTGSHIQYF.

This chain joins TRBV28 and TRBJ2-3, with 8 bases aligning to TRBD2. Germline V gives CDR1 MDHEN, CDR2 SYDVKM. V shed 3 bases, J shed 3 bases, and the junction held 8 bases outside the gene matches. This CDR3 is 16 amino acids long. The CDR3 loop is CASSLSQAGVTDTQYF. CDR3 DNA sequence: TGTGCCAGCAGTTTGTCCCAAGCGGGAGTGACAGATACGCAGTATTTT. Complete variable domain (other parts from reference TRBV28 and TRBJ2-3): DVKVTQSSRYLVKRTGEKVFLECVQDMDHENMFWYRQDPGLGLRLIYFSYDVKMKEKGDIPEGYSVSREKKERFSLILESASTNQTSMYLCASSLSQAGVTDTQYFGPGTRLTVL.

The chain employs TRBV18 and TRBJ1-2, with D hard to call. V lost 3 bases and J 7 bases, leaving 15 bases between the germline ends. Germline CDR1 KGHSH, CDR2 LQKENI. The CDR3 extends over 14 amino acids. DNA for the CDR3: TGTGCCAGCTCACCCTCCGACCCGGCGGGTGGCTACACCTTC. This translates into CASSPSDPAGGYTF.

The chain carries TRBV5-6 and TRBJ2-1; the match to TRBD2 covers 12 bases. V shed 4 bases, J shed 12 bases, and the junction held 14 bases outside the gene matches. Germline assignment: CDR1 SGHDT and CDR2 YYEEEE. CDR3 length equals 16 residues. For the CDR3, the DNA is TGTGCCAGCAGCCCTGAGGGGGCTAGCGGGAGGGGTAGGCAGTTCTTC. Amino acid sequence: CASSPEGASGRGRQFF.

The V and J genes are TRBV9 and TRBJ2-3, with 7 bases aligning to TRBD2. Germline-derived CDR1 and CDR2 are SGDLS and YYNGEE. This CDR3 is built from 15 residues. The V segment lost 3 bases and the J segment 0 bases; nucleotides outside the gene matches: 4. This CDR3 is CASSASGISTDTQYF. Here the CDR3 DNA reads TGTGCCAGCAGCGCCAGCGGGATTAGCACAGATACGCAGTATTTT.

The chain carries TRBV7-2 and TRBJ1-2, with 10 nucleotides matching TRBD1. The J segment lost 6 bases and the V segment lost 6 bases, leaving 4 bases of the junction unmatched. The CDR3 is made up of 13 amino acids. The germline CDR1 and CDR2 sequences are SGHTA and FQGNSA. The CDR3 loop reads CASRAGTGDGYTF. The CDR3, as DNA: TGTGCCAGCAGAGCCGGGACAGGGGATGGCTACACCTTC. Full variable domain (remainder filled in from reference TRBV7-2 and TRBJ1-2): GAGVSQSPSNKVTEKGKDVELRCDPISGHTALYWYRQSLGQGLEFLIYFQGNSAPDKSGLPSDRFSAERTGGSVSTLTIQRTQQEDSAVYLCASRAGTGDGYTFGSGTRLTVV.

The chain joins TRBV30 to TRBJ2-7, with D perhaps TRBD2 (6 bases). The CDR3 runs to 15 residues. CDR1 and CDR2 (germline): GTSNPN, SVGIG (reference sequence). Trimming cost V 2 bases and J 0 bases, with 14 bases left between them. CDR3 in amino acids: CAWSLTGVFSYEQYF. CDR3 DNA: TGTGCCTGGAGTCTCACGGGGGTCTTCTCCTACGAGCAGTACTTC.

The chain couples TRBV6-5 to TRBJ2-6; D is unclear. Deletions cut 7 bases from V and 0 bases from J, with 4 bases between. The germline CDR1 and CDR2 sequences are MNHEY and SVGAGI. The CDR3 runs 13 residues. The CDR3: CASMASGANVLTF. CDR3 sequence (DNA): TGTGCCAGCATGGCCTCTGGGGCCAACGTCCTGACTTTC.

V usage is TRBV7-2 and J usage is TRBJ1-1, with 7 bases identical to TRBD1. Germline V gives CDR1 SGHTA, CDR2 FQGNSA. CDR3 length: 16 residues. Trimming took 5 bases from V and 4 from J; bases not matched to a gene: 13. DNA for the CDR3: TGTGCCAGCAGCCCTACCACCGACAGGGTAGTCACTGAAGCTTTCTTT. It yields the protein CASSPTTDRVVTEAFF.

This chain uses TRBV27 with TRBJ2-3, with TRBD1 matching over 9 bases. J gave up 3 bases and V 6 bases, and 4 bases lay outside the gene matches. The CDR3 runs 14 residues. CDR1 and CDR2 from the germline V gene are MNHEY and SMNVEV (reference sequence). CDR3: CASRPQGATDTQYF. The CDR3, as DNA: TGTGCCAGCAGGCCACAGGGGGCAACAGATACGCAGTATTTT.

V gene TRBV19 combines with J gene TRBJ1-2; 8 nucleotides match TRBD1. J was trimmed by 7 bases and V by 5 bases; bases with no gene match: 6. This CDR3 comprises 13 residues. Germline V CDR1 and CDR2: LNHDA, SQIVND (reference sequence). The CDR3 loop reads CASSWTGSIGYTF. CDR3 DNA sequence: TGTGCCAGTAGTTGGACAGGGTCGATTGGCTACACCTTC.

The chain has TRBV19 and TRBJ1-2, with unresolved D. V was pared by 0 bases and J by 6 bases, with 11 bases between. Germline V gene sequence: CDR1 LNHDA, CDR2 SQIVND (reference sequence). This CDR3 is built from 14 residues. The CDR3 region has the DNA TGTGCCAGTAGTATAGAGGGCAGACCGGATGGCTACACCTTC. Translating it yields CASSIEGRPDGYTF. The full variable domain, in which reference TRBV19 and TRBJ1-2 provide the parts outside the CDR3, is DGGITQSPKYLFRKEGQNVTLSCEQNLNHDAMYWYRQDPGQGLRLIYYSQIVNDFQKGDIAEGYSVSREKKESFPLTVTSAQKNPTAFYLCASSIEGRPDGYTFGSGTRLTVV.